The present T cell receptor beta chain was sequenced within a study of CD8+CD57+ T cells in acquired aplastic anemia. On the study more broadly: The mean DNA yield obtained from sorted CD4+ and CD8+ cells came to roughly 3.4 ug.

The CDR3 totals 15 residues. Trimming shortened V by 3 bases and J by 2 bases, and 13 bases separated the two germline ends. Germline V gene lookup returns CDR1 SGDLS and CDR2 YYNGEE. Genomic DNA acted as the template from which TCR beta VDJ combination and CDR3 sequence profiling were carried out. TCRdb analysed the reads with MiXCR anew, one entry per CDR3 protein. The table shows 160,000 or so distinct CDR3 sequences, with 40% to 60% occurring only once. Only patients with CD8+CD57+ cell expansion on flow cytometry were chosen for sequencing. Severe acquired aplastic anemia was the diagnosis recorded for all patients. On this clonotype: The target antigen is unknown.

Regarding the study as a whole: Common to patients and controls were twenty-nine CD8+ CDR3 sequences.

The sequencing sample was made of sorted CD4+, CD8+, or CD8+CD57+ T cells (not recorded which) from PBMCs. J is TRBJ2-3 and V is TRBV9; no clear D. This receptor was identified in a human donor with aplastic anemia. CDR3 bases: TGTGCCAGCAGCGGCCGGACGGACCACACAGATACGCAGTATTTT. Protein sequence: CASSGRTDHTDTQYF.